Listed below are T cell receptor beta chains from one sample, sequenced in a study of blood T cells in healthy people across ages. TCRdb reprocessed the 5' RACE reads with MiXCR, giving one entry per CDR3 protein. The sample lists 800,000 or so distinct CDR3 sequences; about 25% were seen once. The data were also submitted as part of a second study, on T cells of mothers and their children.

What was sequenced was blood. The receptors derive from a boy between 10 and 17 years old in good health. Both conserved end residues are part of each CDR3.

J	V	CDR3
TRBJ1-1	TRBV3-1	CASSQDARSTEAFF
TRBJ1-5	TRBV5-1	CASSYGTGDSNQPQHF
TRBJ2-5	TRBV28	CASSPTTGKGGETQYF
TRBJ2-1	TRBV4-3	CASSQDWERAYNEQFF
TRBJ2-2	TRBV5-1	CASSFITNTNTGELFF
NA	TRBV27	CASSLSTGGGVDEQFF
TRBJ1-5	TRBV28	CASSWAGQISNQPQHF
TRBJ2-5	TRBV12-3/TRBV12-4	CASSLRTGGKTQYF
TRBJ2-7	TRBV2	CASRERQGAKTYEQYF
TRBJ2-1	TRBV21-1	CASSKRDSYNEQFF
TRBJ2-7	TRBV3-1	CASSLTVGAYEQYF
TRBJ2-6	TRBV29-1	CSAGGGNTASGANVLTF
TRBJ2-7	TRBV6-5	CASSRSKVYELYF
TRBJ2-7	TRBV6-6	CASSYSRIQQYF
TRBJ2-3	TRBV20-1	CSAVGNQDTQYF
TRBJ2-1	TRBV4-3	CASSQVLAGGVEQFF
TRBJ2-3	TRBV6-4	CASSESPTDTQYF
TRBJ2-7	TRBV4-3	CASSQDRDYSYEQYF
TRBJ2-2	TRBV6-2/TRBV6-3	CASANTGELFF
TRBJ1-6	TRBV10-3	CAISTGTGYNSPLHF
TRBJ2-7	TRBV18	CASSTAGLYNEQYF
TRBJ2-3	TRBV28	CASSLINSGGRDTQYF
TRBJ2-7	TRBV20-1	CSARVPSGPTYEQYF
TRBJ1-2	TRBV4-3	CASSQDPEGAGYGYTF
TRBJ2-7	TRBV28	CASRGSSSYEQYF
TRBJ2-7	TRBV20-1	CSASVGLASTYEQYF
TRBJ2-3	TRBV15	CATSDLGQGVDTQYF
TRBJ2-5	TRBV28	CASSFAVAAGEETQYF
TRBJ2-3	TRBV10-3	CAISLQGQDTQYF
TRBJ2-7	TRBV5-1	CASSSSGGPEQYF
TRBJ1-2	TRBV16	CASSPSGRGNGYTF
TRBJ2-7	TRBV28	CASSRTGGIYEQYF
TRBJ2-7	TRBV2	CASSGMSYEQYF
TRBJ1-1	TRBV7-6	CASSFGEDTEAFF
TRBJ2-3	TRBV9	CASSVVSGGTDTQYF
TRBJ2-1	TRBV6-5	CASSPIPSGHYNEQFF
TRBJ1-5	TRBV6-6	CASRPRRQPQHF
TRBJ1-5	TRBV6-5	CASSWASNQPQHF
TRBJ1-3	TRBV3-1	CASSQGTGLGNTIYF
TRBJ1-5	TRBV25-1	CASSVASSNQPQHF
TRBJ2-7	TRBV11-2	CASSLESQGAYEQYF
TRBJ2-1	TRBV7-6	CASRLNQGSYNEQFF
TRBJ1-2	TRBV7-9	CASSNIRGPYGYTF
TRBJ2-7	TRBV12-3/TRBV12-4	CASSFSSGGAGYEQYF
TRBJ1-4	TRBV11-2	CASSRRGAYENLFF